The clone carrying this T cell receptor (beta chain) was detected only once. The source of the sample is a study of Ad26.COV2.S vaccination and SARS-CoV-2 variants. The treatment denotes: about 20 received Ad26.COV2.S at low or high dose, single or two shots; about 5 received placebo; per-sample allocation not given. Material that was analyzed had been drawn on day 63 after the first vaccine or placebo injection. The individual, an adult aged 18-55 years, was a donor in Boston. Sequencing used immunoSEQ multiplex PCR; TCRdb keeps in-frame clones, though not all of them. The repertoire has around 310,000 clones, roughly 90% of them found once; the top ten carry 4.5% to 7%. The V and J ends lost 2 bases and 1 base respectively, with 11 bases between them. CDR1 is MNHEY and CDR2 is SMNVEV in the germline V gene (reference sequence). CDR3 length: 16 residues.

The starting material was peripheral blood, obtained in a trial of Ad26.COV2.S vaccine versus placebo. The chain is built from TRBV27 and TRBJ2-2; D not resolved. The receptor was isolated from a person aged 18-65 years who received the Ad26.COV2.S COVID-19 vaccine or a placebo. As DNA, the CDR3 is TGTGCCAGCAGTTTACAAGACCATTTGAACACCGGGGAGCTGTTTTTT. Translated: CASSLQDHLNTGELFF.